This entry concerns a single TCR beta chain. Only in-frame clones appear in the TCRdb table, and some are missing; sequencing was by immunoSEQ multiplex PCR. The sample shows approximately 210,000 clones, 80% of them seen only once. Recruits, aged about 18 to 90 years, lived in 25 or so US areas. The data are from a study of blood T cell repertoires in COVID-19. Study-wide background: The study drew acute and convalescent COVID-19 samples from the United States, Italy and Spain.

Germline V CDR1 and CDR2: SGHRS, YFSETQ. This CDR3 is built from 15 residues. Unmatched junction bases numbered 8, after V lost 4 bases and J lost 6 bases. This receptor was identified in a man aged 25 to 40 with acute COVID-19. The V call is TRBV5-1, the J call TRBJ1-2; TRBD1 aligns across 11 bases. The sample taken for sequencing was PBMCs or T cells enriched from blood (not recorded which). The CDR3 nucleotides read TGCGCCAGCAGCCCGGGGGACAGGGGGACGGATGGCTACACCTTC. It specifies CASSPGDRGTDGYTF.